This is a list of T cell receptor beta chains from one sample in a study of T-cell reconstitution after alpha-beta-depleted transplantation in children. MiXCR was run by TCRdb on the PCR reads, yielding one entry per CDR3 protein. This table has approximately 420,000 distinct CDR3 sequences, under 13% appearing once. This specimen was PBMCs from the stem cell graft donor, taken from the stem cell graft. These receptors all come from a human donor who donated a stem cell graft to a child with acute myeloid leukemia. Both conserved end residues are part of each CDR3. Fields, in order: CDR3 protein, J gene, V gene.

CDR3 protein: CASSLSPVNEQFF
J gene: TRBJ2-1
V gene: TRBV12-3/TRBV12-4

CDR3 protein: CSAILASYNEQFF
J gene: TRBJ2-1
V gene: TRBV20-1

CDR3 protein: CASSSRRTAPLSGANVLTF
J gene: TRBJ2-6
V gene: TRBV12-3/TRBV12-4

CDR3 protein: CASSLGGQNRETQYF
J gene: TRBJ2-5
V gene: TRBV5-1

CDR3 protein: CASSLRGDPQETQYF
J gene: TRBJ2-5
V gene: TRBV7-7

CDR3 protein: CSAGRDLNIQYF
J gene: TRBJ2-4
V gene: TRBV20-1

CDR3 protein: CATSSGGSYNEQFF
J gene: TRBJ2-1
V gene: TRBV15

CDR3 protein: CASSPGTSGTSSYNEQFF
J gene: TRBJ2-1
V gene: TRBV12-3/TRBV12-4

CDR3 protein: CASSPDGSQYF
J gene: TRBJ2-5
V gene: TRBV12-3/TRBV12-4

CDR3 protein: CASKSGLASGYNEQFF
J gene: TRBJ2-1
V gene: TRBV6-1

CDR3 protein: CASSELGTATYEQYF
J gene: TRBJ2-7
V gene: TRBV2

CDR3 protein: CASRRDGTSEETQYF
J gene: TRBJ2-5
V gene: TRBV5-1

CDR3 protein: CASSGEQGDYGYTF
J gene: TRBJ1-2
V gene: TRBV3-1

CDR3 protein: CASSRQNSWRDYGYTF
J gene: TRBJ1-2
V gene: TRBV6-5

CDR3 protein: CASSEPHTQYF
J gene: TRBJ2-3
V gene: TRBV25-1

CDR3 protein: CSASAGQGTDTQYF
J gene: TRBJ2-3
V gene: TRBV20-1

CDR3 protein: CSATIGPSNYGYTF
J gene: TRBJ1-2
V gene: TRBV20-1

CDR3 protein: CASSLEQGGTGELFF
J gene: TRBJ2-2
V gene: TRBV27

CDR3 protein: CASTQVGQGANTGELFF
J gene: TRBJ2-2
V gene: TRBV3-1

CDR3 protein: CASSTQGADEQYF
J gene: TRBJ2-7
V gene: TRBV6-2/TRBV6-3

CDR3 protein: CASSTPRGTAQETQYF
J gene: TRBJ2-5
V gene: TRBV7-2

CDR3 protein: CASSSGGSWGNTEAFF
J gene: TRBJ1-1
V gene: TRBV5-1

CDR3 protein: CASSLPGFEQFF
J gene: TRBJ2-1
V gene: TRBV5-4

CDR3 protein: CASSSTGGSHNEQFF
J gene: TRBJ2-1
V gene: TRBV18

CDR3 protein: CSGRTQPDGELFF
J gene: TRBJ2-2
V gene: TRBV20-1

CDR3 protein: CASGLTREFRTQHF
J gene: TRBJ1-5
V gene: TRBV5-5

CDR3 protein: CASSLLAGPEGEQFF
J gene: TRBJ2-1
V gene: TRBV5-1

CDR3 protein: CASSLTGVQETQYF
J gene: TRBJ2-5
V gene: TRBV6-5

CDR3 protein: CASSLVQGSHEQYF
J gene: TRBJ2-7
V gene: TRBV5-1

CDR3 protein: CAWSQTQDEQFF
J gene: TRBJ2-1
V gene: TRBV30

CDR3 protein: CSARRPGRSNQPQHF
J gene: TRBJ1-5
V gene: TRBV20-1

CDR3 protein: CSASTGGTGANVLTF
J gene: TRBJ2-6
V gene: TRBV20-1

CDR3 protein: CSASGGGYTEAFF
J gene: TRBJ1-1
V gene: TRBV20-1

CDR3 protein: CASSLGGFTGELFF
J gene: TRBJ2-2
V gene: TRBV7-2

CDR3 protein: CASSLIPLSYEQYF
J gene: TRBJ2-7
V gene: TRBV27

CDR3 protein: CATSRDTGGAVQYF
J gene: TRBJ2-7
V gene: TRBV15

CDR3 protein: CASSLSYSPAAEQYF
J gene: TRBJ2-7
V gene: TRBV27

CDR3 protein: CASSAGRDLYGYTF
J gene: TRBJ1-2
V gene: TRBV7-9

CDR3 protein: CASSLGPGAPGETQYF
J gene: TRBJ2-5
V gene: TRBV7-2

CDR3 protein: CASSLVGTPSYEQYF
J gene: TRBJ2-7
V gene: TRBV5-6

CDR3 protein: CASSERVLAKNIQYF
J gene: TRBJ2-4
V gene: TRBV6-1